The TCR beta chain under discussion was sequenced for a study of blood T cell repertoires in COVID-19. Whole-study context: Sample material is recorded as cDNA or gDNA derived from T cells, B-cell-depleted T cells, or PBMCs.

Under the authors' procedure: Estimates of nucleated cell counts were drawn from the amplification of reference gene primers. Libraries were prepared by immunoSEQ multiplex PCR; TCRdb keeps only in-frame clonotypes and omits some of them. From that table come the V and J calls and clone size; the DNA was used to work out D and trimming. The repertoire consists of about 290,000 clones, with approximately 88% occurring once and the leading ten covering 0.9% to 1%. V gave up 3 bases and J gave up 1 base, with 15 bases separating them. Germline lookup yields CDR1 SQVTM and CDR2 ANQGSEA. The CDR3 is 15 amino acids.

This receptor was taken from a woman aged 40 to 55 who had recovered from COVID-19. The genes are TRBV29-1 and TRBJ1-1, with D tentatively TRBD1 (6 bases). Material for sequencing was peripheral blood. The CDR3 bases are TGCAGCGTTGAGGGATACAGGGACGGGAACACTGAAGCTTTCTTT. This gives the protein CSVEGYRDGNTEAFF.